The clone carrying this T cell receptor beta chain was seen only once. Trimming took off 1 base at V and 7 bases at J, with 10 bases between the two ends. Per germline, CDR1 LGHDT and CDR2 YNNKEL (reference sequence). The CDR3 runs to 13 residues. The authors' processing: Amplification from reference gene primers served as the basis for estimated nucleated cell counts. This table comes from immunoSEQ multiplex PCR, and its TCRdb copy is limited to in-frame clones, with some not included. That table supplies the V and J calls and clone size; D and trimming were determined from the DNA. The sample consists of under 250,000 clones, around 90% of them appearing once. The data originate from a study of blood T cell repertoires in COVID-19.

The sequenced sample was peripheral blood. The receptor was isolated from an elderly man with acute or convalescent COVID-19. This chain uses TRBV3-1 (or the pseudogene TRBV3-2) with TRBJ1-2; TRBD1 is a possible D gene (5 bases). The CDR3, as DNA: TGTGCCAGCAGCCAAGTGGGGGGTCTTGGCTACACCTTC. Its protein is CASSQVGGLGYTF.